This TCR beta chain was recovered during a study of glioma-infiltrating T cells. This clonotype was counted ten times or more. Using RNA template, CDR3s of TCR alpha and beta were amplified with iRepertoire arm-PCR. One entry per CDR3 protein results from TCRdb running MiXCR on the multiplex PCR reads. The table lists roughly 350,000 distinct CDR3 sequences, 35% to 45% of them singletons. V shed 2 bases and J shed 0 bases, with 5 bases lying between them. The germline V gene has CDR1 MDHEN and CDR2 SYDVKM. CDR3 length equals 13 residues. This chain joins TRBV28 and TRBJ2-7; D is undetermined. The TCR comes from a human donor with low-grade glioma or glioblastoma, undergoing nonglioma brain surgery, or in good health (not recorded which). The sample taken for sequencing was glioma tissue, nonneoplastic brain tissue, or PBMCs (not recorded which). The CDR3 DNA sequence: TGTGCCAGCAGTTTACACGGCTCCTACGAGCAGTACTTC. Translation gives CASSLHGSYEQYF.